Listed below are T cell receptor beta chains from one sample, sequenced in a study of control samples from healthy donors and cancer patients. Profiled with immunoSEQ multiplex PCR; TCRdb holds only in-frame clones, not every one. The sample lists around 120,000 clones; 85% to 95% were seen once. The sample comprised blood. The receptors were sampled from a man aged 25 to 45 in good health. CDR3s include the opening cysteine and the closing phenylalanine or tryptophan. Fields, in order: CDR3 length, V gene, J gene, CDR3 protein.

CDR3 length: 15
V gene: TRBV15
J gene: TRBJ2-7
CDR3 protein: CATSRHRDSASQQYF

CDR3 length: 15
V gene: TRBV27
J gene: TRBJ1-1
CDR3 protein: CASSLSTGTFTEAFF

CDR3 length: 14
V gene: TRBV6-6
J gene: TRBJ2-2
CDR3 protein: CASSYAGETGELFF

CDR3 length: 11
V gene: TRBV6-2/TRBV6-3
J gene: TRBJ2-5
CDR3 protein: CASSYQETQYF

CDR3 length: 14
V gene: TRBV5-1
J gene: TRBJ2-7
CDR3 protein: CASSLSTAKWEQYF

CDR3 length: 11
V gene: TRBV12-3/TRBV12-4
J gene: TRBJ1-3
CDR3 protein: CASRGVDTIYF

CDR3 length: 13
V gene: TRBV27
J gene: TRBJ2-7
CDR3 protein: CASSLRTLGEQYF

CDR3 length: 17
V gene: TRBV11-2
J gene: TRBJ2-3
CDR3 protein: CASSELGRGKSADTQYF

CDR3 length: 16
V gene: TRBV5-1
J gene: TRBJ1-2
CDR3 protein: CASSPGTGLLFYGYTF

CDR3 length: 15
V gene: TRBV5-1
J gene: TRBJ2-5
CDR3 protein: CASSPGLGGGETQYF

CDR3 length: 13
V gene: TRBV28
J gene: TRBJ1-1
CDR3 protein: CASSPGQNTEAFF

CDR3 length: 15
V gene: TRBV9
J gene: TRBJ2-3
CDR3 protein: CASSVGGLFTDTQYF

CDR3 length: 14
V gene: TRBV13
J gene: TRBJ2-6
CDR3 protein: CASSLGSGANVLTF